The 23 T cell receptor beta chains below were found in one sample sequenced in a study of blood T cell repertoires in COVID-19. TCRdb's table, derived via immunoSEQ multiplex PCR, lists solely in-frame clones and lacks some. The table includes 400,000 or so clones, approximately 89% detected once. The sequenced material came from peripheral blood. Every receptor here comes from a woman aged 35 to 49 with COVID-19, enrolled during active disease.

The J gene is TRBJ1-6, the V gene TRBV5-4; D gene unclear. V was trimmed by 0 bases and J by 11 bases, leaving 12 bases between them. This CDR3 contains 14 residues. The germline gives CDR1 SGHNT, CDR2 YYREEE (reference sequence). The chain's CDR3 is CASSLGSRGAPLHF. The CDR3 DNA sequence: TGTGCCAGCAGCTTGGGGTCTCGCGGGGCACCCCTCCACTTT.

The chain carries TRBV9 and TRBJ2-3, with D perhaps matching TRBD2 (6 bases). The germline CDR1 and CDR2 sequences are SGDLS and YYNGEE. The CDR3 totals 14 residues. The germline V and J ends were trimmed by 5 bases and 2 bases, with 12 bases remaining between them. The CDR3 nucleotides read TGTGCCAGCAGTGAGGGACTTCCCACAGATACGCAGTATTTT. Translation gives CASSEGLPTDTQYF.

The J gene is TRBJ2-7, the V gene TRBV5-1; D call uncertain. Trimming left V 4 bases short and J 2 bases short, with 13 bases between. The length of the CDR3 is 14 residues. Germline V gene data show CDR1 as SGHRS and CDR2 as YFSETQ. CDR3 residues: CASSPDFLTYEQYF. The DNA for the CDR3 is TGCGCCAGCAGCCCAGACTTCCTCACCTACGAGCAGTACTTC.

This rearrangement joins TRBV2 to TRBJ2-7; the D is unclear. The V gene's germline CDR1 is SNHLY and CDR2 FYNNEI. V was pared by 4 bases and J by 1 base, with 5 bases between. There are 12 residues in the CDR3. The CDR3, as DNA: TGTGCCAGCAGTGCTTTTTCCTACGAGCAGTACTTC. Translating it yields CASSAFSYEQYF.

The V call is TRBV4-2, the J call TRBJ1-5; D remains ambiguous. Trimming removed 1 base at V and 3 bases at J, with 13 bases between. CDR1 is LGHNA and CDR2 is YNFKEQ in the germline V gene. The CDR3 is 16 amino acids. CDR3 loop: CASSQGLGRINQPQHF. DNA of the CDR3: TGTGCCAGCAGCCAAGGCTTGGGGAGGATCAATCAGCCCCAGCATTTT.

This chain links TRBV28 with TRBJ2-1; a weak D match, TRBD1 (6 bases). Looked up from germline, CDR1 is MDHEN and CDR2 is SYDVKM. Trimming took off 2 bases at V and 3 bases at J, with 8 bases between the two ends. CDR3 length: 14 residues. CDR3 sequence: CASSLRQDYNEQFF. CDR3 DNA: TGTGCCAGCAGTTTAAGACAGGACTACAATGAGCAGTTCTTC.

The rearrangement links TRBV27 to TRBJ1-2, with 7 positions matching TRBD1. This CDR3 is built from 14 residues. Germline V gene sequence: CDR1 MNHEY, CDR2 SMNVEV (reference sequence). V lost 3 bases to trimming and J lost 6 bases; unmatched junction nucleotides: 7. Written as DNA, the CDR3 is TGTGCCAGCAGTTTTGGCAGGGGGAGTCATGGCTACACCTTC. Encoded protein: CASSFGRGSHGYTF.

The genes are TRBV7-2 and TRBJ2-1; possibly TRBD2 for D (5 bases). In germline, CDR1 is SGHTA, CDR2 FQGNSA. This CDR3 has 15 amino acids. The germline V and J ends were trimmed by 4 bases and 7 bases, with 17 bases remaining between them. The CDR3 sequence: CASSSMRVARNEQFF. The CDR3 bases are TGTGCCAGCAGCTCCATGAGGGTAGCTAGGAATGAGCAGTTCTTC.

This chain links TRBV6-5 with TRBJ1-1; no reliable D call. CDR1 MNHEY and CDR2 SVGAGI come from the germline V gene. Trimming removed 5 bases at V and 5 bases at J, with 9 bases between. The CDR3 runs 12 residues. CDR3 nucleotides: TGTGCCAGCAGTACCGCTGCGACTGAAGCTTTCTTT. This translates into CASSTAATEAFF.

In DNA, the CDR3 is TGTGCCAGCAGCTTACAGGGCAGATCTGGAAACACCATATATTTT. As protein: CASSLQGRSGNTIYF. The chain joins TRBV7-2 to TRBJ1-3, with TRBD1 as a possible D gene (5 bases). Germline V lookup: CDR1 SGHTA, CDR2 FQGNSA. Deletions cut 2 bases from V and 1 base from J, with 9 bases between. The CDR3 totals 15 residues.

The rearrangement uses TRBV19 and TRBJ1-5, with a possible D match to TRBD1 (6 bases). V shed 10 bases and J shed 1 base, with 20 bases lying between them. This CDR3 has 16 amino acids. Germline-derived CDR1 and CDR2 are LNHDA and SQIVND (reference sequence). In nucleotides, the CDR3 is TGTGCCACAAGAATATCGGGACATCAGAGCAATCAGCCCCAGCATTTT. Amino acid sequence: CATRISGHQSNQPQHF.

This clone turned up a few times. J is TRBJ2-3 and V is TRBV27; tentatively, D is TRBD2 (7 bases). Trimming cost V 3 bases and J 4 bases, with 17 bases left between them. CDR1 is MNHEY, CDR2 SMNVEV, per germline (reference sequence). CDR3 length: 16 amino acids. This CDR3 is CASSFGGARLPDTQYF. The CDR3 DNA follows: TGTGCCAGCAGTTTTGGGGGGGCGCGTCTCCCAGATACGCAGTATTTT.

This chain joins TRBV28 and TRBJ2-1; 9 nucleotides agree with TRBD2. Germline trimming cut 4 bases from V and 7 bases from J; bases unmatched to any gene: 8. Per the germline V gene, CDR1 is MDHEN and CDR2 is SYDVKM. The CDR3 loop spans 15 amino acids. The CDR3 reads CASSWGGGAWNEQFF. DNA of the CDR3: TGTGCCAGCAGTTGGGGCGGGGGGGCTTGGAATGAGCAGTTCTTC. The complete variable domain, with remaining parts taken from reference TRBV28 and TRBJ2-1, reads DVKVTQSSRYLVKRTGEKVFLECVQDMDHENMFWYRQDPGLGLRLIYFSYDVKMKEKGDIPEGYSVSREKKERFSLILESASTNQTSMYLCASSWGGGAWNEQFFGPGTRLTVL.

As concerns this clone: Other DNA sequences from this sample encode an identical CDR3 as well. This sequence joins TRBV6-4 and TRBJ2-2; D is unclear. Trimming removed 0 bases from V and 4 bases from J, with 3 bases in between. Germline V gene lookup returns CDR1 MRHNA and CDR2 SNTAGT. The CDR3 spans 13 residues. The CDR3 DNA reads as TGTGCCAGCAGTGACTCTAGCACCGGGGAGCTGTTTTTT. Protein: CASSDSSTGELFF.

The chain carries TRBV28 and TRBJ2-7; D possibly corresponds to TRBD2 (6 bases). Trimming took off 8 bases at V and 0 bases at J, with 17 bases between the two ends. Germline CDR1 is MDHEN and CDR2 is SYDVKM. The CDR3 length is 15 residues. In nucleotides, the CDR3 is TGTGCCAGCCTCGGGGGAGGTCCTAGCTCCTACGAGCAGTACTTC. Residues: CASLGGGPSSYEQYF. The variable domain in full, completed from reference TRBV28 and TRBJ2-7, reads DVKVTQSSRYLVKRTGEKVFLECVQDMDHENMFWYRQDPGLGLRLIYFSYDVKMKEKGDIPEGYSVSREKKERFSLILESASTNQTSMYLCASLGGGPSSYEQYFGPGTRLTVT.

The chain is built from TRBV27 and TRBJ2-2; D may be TRBD1 (6 bases). V was shortened by 6 bases and J by 5 bases, with 16 bases between the two germline ends. This CDR3 is 15 amino acids long. CDR1 is MNHEY, CDR2 SMNVEV, per germline (reference sequence). The CDR3 region has the DNA TGTGCCAGCAGACCCACCAGGGGCCCGACCGGGGAGCTGTTTTTT. Translation gives CASRPTRGPTGELFF.

V is TRBV3-1 (or the pseudogene TRBV3-2) and J is TRBJ1-6, with D hard to call. CDR1 and CDR2 from the germline V gene are LGHDT and YNNKEL (reference sequence). This CDR3 has 16 residues. Between the trimmed V and J ends, which lost 2 bases and 5 bases, there was a span of 13 bases. The CDR3 sequence is CASSQFVGGDNSPLHF. The CDR3 DNA reads TGTGCCAGCAGCCAATTTGTGGGCGGGGATAATTCACCCCTCCACTTT.

The table lists this clone with a count of one. The rearrangement uses TRBV14 and TRBJ2-7; tentatively, D is TRBD1 (6 bases). The CDR3 loop spans 14 amino acids. Germline V gene lookup returns CDR1 SGHDN and CDR2 FVKESK. Trimming stripped 7 bases from V and 2 bases from J, with 15 bases between. CDR3 DNA: TGTGCCAGCACGCCGCGGACAGCCCCCTACGAGCAGTACTTC. It is translated as CASTPRTAPYEQYF.

This sequence joins TRBV12-2 and TRBJ1-2; TRBD1 is the table's D call and was not checked against the DNA. TRBV12-2 is recorded as a pseudogene. The CDR3 runs 14 residues. For the CDR3, the DNA is TGTGCAAGTCGCCAACAGGGTACTAACTATGGCTACACCTTC. Its protein product is CASRQQGTNYGYTF.

The V gene is TRBV28, the J gene TRBJ1-2; 8 bases match TRBD1. This CDR3 is 14 amino acids long. Germline trimming cut 6 bases from V and 3 bases from J; bases unmatched to any gene: 6. Germline V CDR1 and CDR2: MDHEN, SYDVKM. The CDR3 DNA reads TGTGCCAGCAGGTCAGGGGGCTCGGACTATGGCTACACCTTC. This translates into CASRSGGSDYGYTF.

This clone has just one count. Here the CDR3 DNA reads TGTGCCAGCAGCGTAGGGGGAGGGAATGAGCAGTTCTTC. Encoded protein: CASSVGGGNEQFF. The rearrangement uses TRBV9 and TRBJ2-1; 7 nucleotides match TRBD2. The V segment lost 0 bases and the J segment 7 bases; nucleotides outside the gene matches: 1. CDR3 size: 13 residues. Germline loops: CDR1 SGDLS, CDR2 YYNGEE.

This chain connects TRBV2 to TRBJ1-4; 7 bases map to TRBD1. CDR3 length: 18 residues. Germline assignment: CDR1 SNHLY and CDR2 FYNNEI. The V gene end was trimmed by 6 bases and the J gene end by 3 bases; junction bases not matched to a gene: 16. Here the CDR3 DNA reads TGTGCCAGCAGGGGGCCCGGGACAGAAATGCATGCTAATGAAAAACTGTTTTTT. It encodes CASRGPGTEMHANEKLFF.

The gene calls are TRBV6-5 and TRBJ1-4; D is possibly TRBD1 (6 bases). V was pared by 5 bases and J by 5 bases, with 12 bases between. Germline CDR1 MNHEY, CDR2 SVGAGI. The CDR3 length is 14 residues. The CDR3 sequence: CASSRGQKNEKLFF. The CDR3 nucleotides are TGTGCCAGCAGTAGAGGACAGAAAAATGAAAAACTGTTTTTT.